This T cell receptor (beta chain) emerged from a study of STAT5B mutations in CD4+ large granular lymphocyte leukemia. Study information: Healthy donors showed HLA-associated enrichment of the CDR3 'QG' motif.

This clone was observed once. The V segment lost 3 bases and the J segment 7 bases; nucleotides outside the gene matches: 6. The CDR3 sequence is 13 residues long. Germline CDR1 reads SGDLS; CDR2 reads YYNGEE. The method was immunoSEQ multiplex PCR; TCRdb's version includes in-frame clones alone and lacks a portion of them. The data hold approximately 31,000 clones, with 70% to 85% observed a single time. The TCR originated in a human donor in good health. The chain carries TRBV9 and TRBJ2-7; 8 bases fit TRBD2. The sample consisted of CD4+ T cells from blood buffy coats. The CDR3 region has the DNA TGTGCCAGCAGCGCGGGGGGGGACCGGGAGCAGTACTTC. It encodes CASSAGGDREQYF.